The rows below give T cell receptor beta chains drawn from one sample of a study of control samples from healthy donors and cancer patients. TCRdb keeps only in-frame clones here, not all; method: immunoSEQ multiplex PCR. The sample has 250,000 to 300,000 clones, approximately 80% seen once. Source material: PBMCs. All receptors come from an older woman with lung cancer. The CDR3 runs from the conserved cysteine through the conserved F or W. A D gene is named only where the DNA matches it firmly. Part of the rows lack a size; the others show once, few, many or a class for expanded clones.

V gene	CDR3 length	clone size	J gene	D gene	CDR3 protein	CDR3 DNA
TRBV27	15	NA	TRBJ2-1	TRBD2	CASSSLTGTINEQFF	TGTGCCAGCAGCTCCTTAACCGGGACTATCAATGAGCAGTTCTTC
TRBV18	11	NA	TRBJ2-1	NA	CASSPRAEQFF	TGTGCCAGCTCACCACGAGCCGAGCAGTTCTTC
TRBV7-2	13	NA	TRBJ2-7	NA	CASSLVRAYEQYF	TGTGCCAGCAGCCTAGTACGGGCCTACGAGCAGTACTTC
TRBV12-2	14	NA	TRBJ2-1	NA	CANGTSAHYNEQFF	TGTGCAAATGGAACTAGCGCCCACTACAATGAGCAGTTCTTC
TRBV2	13	NA	TRBJ2-3	NA	CASRLRGTDTQYF	TGTGCCAGCAGGCTGCGGGGCACAGATACGCAGTATTTT
TRBV7-6	12	NA	TRBJ2-5	NA	CASSFYLETQYF	TGTGCCAGCAGCTTCTACCTTGAGACCCAGTACTTC
TRBV7-9	15	NA	TRBJ2-5	TRBD1	CASSFRDRGPETQYF	TGTGCCAGCAGCTTCCGGGACAGGGGCCCAGAGACCCAGTACTTC
TRBV6-5	15	NA	TRBJ1-6	NA	CASSLQQTLWSPLHF	TGTGCCAGCAGCTTACAGCAAACCTTGTGGTCACCCCTCCACTTT
TRBV9	15	NA	TRBJ2-5	TRBD2	CASSVLAGSQETQYF	TGTGCCAGCAGCGTACTAGCGGGGTCCCAAGAGACCCAGTACTTC
TRBV2	15	NA	TRBJ1-6	TRBD1	CASNPQGPGNSPLHF	TGTGCCAGCAATCCACAGGGGCCGGGTAATTCACCCCTCCACTTT
TRBV2	13	NA	TRBJ1-4	NA	CASEGGTNEKLFF	TGTGCCAGCGAGGGCGGCACTAATGAAAAACTGTTTTTT
TRBV3-1/TRBV3-2	15	few	TRBJ1-5	NA	CASSQGGSSNQPQHF	TGTGCCAGCAGCCAAGGCGGGTCTAGCAATCAGCCCCAGCATTTT
TRBV28	12	NA	TRBJ1-1	NA	CASSFGGTEAFF	TGTGCCAGCAGTTTCGGTGGCACTGAAGCTTTCTTT
TRBV25-1	15	NA	TRBJ2-7	NA	CASSEWGAGSHEQYF	TGTGCCAGCAGTGAATGGGGGGCCGGAAGCCACGAGCAGTACTTC
TRBV11-3	18	NA	TRBJ2-5	TRBD2	CASSHLAGFGRPQETQYF	TGTGCCAGCAGCCATTTAGCGGGATTCGGTAGACCTCAAGAGACCCAGTACTTC
TRBV27	13	NA	TRBJ2-7	NA	CASSFLSGYEQYF	TGTGCCAGCAGTTTCCTTAGCGGCTACGAGCAGTACTTC
TRBV21-1	15	NA	TRBJ2-7	NA	CASSKGGQGHLYSTF	TGTGCCAGCAGCAAAGGGGGACAAGGACACCTATACAGTACTTTC
TRBV6-5	16	NA	TRBJ2-2	TRBD1	CASSYLVTGGSGELFF	TGTGCCAGCAGTTATCTGGTTACAGGGGGCAGCGGGGAGCTGTTTTTT
TRBV19	15	NA	TRBJ1-2	NA	CASSTFSQVNYGYTF	TGTGCCAGTAGTACCTTCTCACAGGTCAACTATGGCTACACCTTC
TRBV19	15	NA	TRBJ1-5	NA	CASSTPQKGNQPQHF	TGTGCCAGTAGTACCCCCCAAAAGGGCAATCAGCCCCAGCATTTT
TRBV30	16	NA	TRBJ1-3	NA	CAWSVTGQRSGNTIYF	TGTGCCTGGAGTGTAACGGGTCAGCGCTCTGGAAACACCATATATTTT
TRBV18	14	few	TRBJ2-7	NA	CASHPPGVQSEQYF	TGTGCCAGCCACCCCCCCGGGGTCCAGTCCGAGCAGTACTTC
TRBV5-1	15	NA	TRBJ1-6	NA	CASSQQSSYNSPLHF	TGCGCCAGCAGTCAACAGAGCTCCTATAATTCACCCCTCCACTTT
TRBV18	14	NA	TRBJ1-1	NA	CASSPLSGQGEAFF	TGTGCCAGCTCACCCTTATCGGGGCAGGGTGAAGCTTTCTTT
TRBV11-2	14	few	TRBJ1-2	NA	CASSSASGDRGYTF	TGTGCCAGCAGCTCCGCTTCAGGGGATAGAGGCTACACCTTC
TRBV27	14	NA	TRBJ1-1	NA	CASSSFTKNTEAFF	TGTGCCAGCAGTTCCTTTACGAAGAACACTGAAGCTTTCTTT
TRBV5-1	15	NA	TRBJ1-3	NA	CASSLEGNSGNTIYF	TGCGCCAGCAGCTTGGAGGGGAACTCTGGAAACACCATATATTTT
TRBV5-1	17	NA	TRBJ2-1	TRBD2	CASSPGLAGGPVYEQFF	TGCGCCAGCAGCCCGGGACTAGCGGGAGGGCCGGTCTATGAGCAGTTCTTC
TRBV28	15	NA	TRBJ2-1	TRBD2	CASSKGTSGYNEQFF	TGTGCCAGCAGTAAGGGGACTAGCGGGTACAATGAGCAGTTCTTC
TRBV12-3/TRBV12-4	12	NA	TRBJ2-7	TRBD1	CASSSTGDEQYF	TGTGCCAGCAGTTCTACAGGGGACGAGCAGTACTTC
TRBV2	15	NA	TRBJ1-3	NA	CASRPGSSVGNTIYF	TGTGCCAGCAGGCCAGGGAGTTCGGTTGGAAACACCATATATTTT
TRBV6-1	15	NA	TRBJ1-6	NA	CASSELTGRNSPLHF	TGTGCCAGCAGTGAATTAACGGGAAGGAATTCACCCCTCCACTTT
TRBV7-7	15	few	TRBJ2-5	TRBD2	CASSSGLAGLETQYF	TGTGCCAGCAGCTCGGGACTAGCGGGACTAGAGACCCAGTACTTC
TRBV27	14	NA	TRBJ2-5	NA	CASRTQGGQETQYF	TGTGCCAGCAGAACCCAGGGGGGTCAAGAGACCCAGTACTTC
TRBV2	14	NA	TRBJ1-1	NA	CASSEWGSNTEAFF	TGTGCCAGCAGTGAATGGGGCTCGAACACTGAAGCTTTCTTT
TRBV2	15	NA	TRBJ2-2	TRBD2	CASRERGGLGGELFF	TGTGCCAGCAGGGAGCGGGGGGGCTTGGGCGGGGAGCTGTTTTTT
TRBV2	17	NA	TRBJ1-5	NA	CASNRGRGANSNQPQHF	TGTGCCAGCAATCGGGGTAGGGGGGCTAATAGCAATCAGCCCCAGCATTTT
TRBV5-5	17	NA	TRBJ2-3	TRBD2	CASSLGPTSGGADTQYF	TGTGCCAGCAGCTTGGGTCCTACTAGCGGGGGGGCAGATACGCAGTATTTT
TRBV12-3/TRBV12-4	12	NA	TRBJ1-1	NA	CASKELVTEAFF	TGTGCCAGCAAGGAATTAGTCACTGAAGCTTTCTTT
TRBV20-1	11	NA	TRBJ2-7	NA	CSAVQLGEQYF	TGCAGTGCTGTCCAACTAGGAGAGCAGTACTTC
TRBV6-1	13	few	TRBJ1-1	NA	CASSEQANTEAFF	TGTGCCAGCAGTGAACAGGCGAACACTGAAGCTTTCTTT
TRBV30	13	NA	TRBJ2-1	NA	CAWSVNLGQEQFF	TGTGCCTGGAGTGTAAATTTGGGACAAGAGCAGTTCTTC
TRBV9	16	NA	TRBJ1-6	NA	CASSSAERSYNSPLHF	TGTGCCAGCAGCTCGGCTGAGCGCTCCTATAATTCACCCCTCCACTTT
TRBV5-1	16	NA	TRBJ2-7	TRBD1	CASSFSPPGTAYEQYF	TGCGCCAGCAGCTTTAGCCCCCCCGGGACAGCCTACGAGCAGTACTTC
TRBV11-2	16	few	TRBJ2-1	NA	CASSLTSVLPYNEQFF	TGTGCCAGCAGCTTAACGAGCGTGCTACCTTACAATGAGCAGTTCTTC
TRBV5-1	15	once	TRBJ2-6	NA	CASSSDPAGANVLTF	TGCGCCAGCAGCTCAGACCCGGCTGGGGCCAACGTCCTGACTTTC
TRBV18	11	NA	TRBJ2-7	NA	CASSPGDEQYF	TGTGCCAGCTCACCCGGCGACGAGCAGTACTTC
TRBV3-1/TRBV3-2	14	NA	TRBJ2-7	NA	CASSQMSRSGEQYF	TGTGCCAGCAGCCAAATGTCCCGGTCGGGCGAGCAGTACTTC
TRBV6-6	14	NA	TRBJ1-1	NA	CASSGVGMNTEAFF	TGTGCCAGCAGTGGGGTAGGGATGAACACTGAAGCTTTCTTT